Listed below are T cell receptor beta chains from one sample, sequenced in a study of regulatory T cells in long-lasting Graves disease. TCRdb reprocessed the multiplex PCR reads via MiXCR and lists one record per CDR3 protein. This sample yields approximately 440,000 distinct CDR3 sequences, of which 23% are seen a single time; about 26% belongs to the top ten. This material consisted of peripheral blood mononuclear cells (PBMCs), taken when the disease was refractory, from a patient treated with antithyroid drugs. The receptors were sampled from a female donor with Graves disease. Each CDR3 is given without its conserved first and last residue.

V gene,CDR3 protein
TRBV6-1,ASTTSGTYEQY
TRBV6-1,ASRGIIQTGPNTEAF
TRBV7-3,ASSYGETGANVLT
TRBV27,ASSLWGQATEAF
TRBV6-2/TRBV6-3,ASSLGNRGAAKNIQY
TRBV12-3/TRBV12-4,ASSLTGVVGEKLF
TRBV5-1,ASRPGLAGVNEQF
TRBV6-1,ASSERLGQGPTQPQH
TRBV10-3,AISESAGPSSYEQY
TRBV20-1,SAQAGVGDTQY
TRBV11-2,ASSLRLPYSNQPQH
TRBV29-1,SDQQGGHGYT
TRBV4-1,ASSPGDSYQETQY
TRBV29-1,SASSNTGELF
TRBV5-5,ASSYVSIANTGELF
TRBV6-1,ASSVDPGNTEAF
TRBV2,ASAYLGNEQF
TRBV12-3/TRBV12-4,ASSLRQGAFTNYGYT
TRBV2,ASSEQGTSPYEQY
TRBV2,ASSEYRREGAQY
TRBV5-6,ASSSLYRVTGELF
TRBV29-1,SVAFWGPKKETQY
TRBV20-1,SARDGEREYGLHEQY
TRBV6-1,ASRTGSLNQPQH
TRBV12-3/TRBV12-4,ASSTGIWETQY
TRBV6-1,ASSTGTRTYEQY
TRBV30,AWSVGGEAF
TRBV6-1,ASGGTGEISNQPQH
TRBV29-1,SVNRVSLLNTEAF
TRBV5-6,ASSWTGDREKLF
TRBV6-2/TRBV6-3,ASSSPAGVGGIQY
TRBV6-1,ASSKYGAYGYT
TRBV30,ACRQGGQETQY
TRBV20-1,SASPQDGRGETQY
TRBV28,ASSLYQTSGDTQY
TRBV9,ASSETSPGELF
TRBV20-1,SARGGLAGGRETQY
TRBV29-1,SVPQGYTGELF
TRBV10-3,AISELSGASTDTQY
TRBV7-6,ASSARPGQANSPLH
TRBV2,ASEGSYNEQF
TRBV7-2,ASGIDRSRRGNTIY
TRBV7-9,ASSHTGGSGGEQY
TRBV30,AWRVPGHEQY
TRBV28,ASSFQGATLSDTQY
TRBV18,ASSPGQGATEAF
TRBV16,ASSPWTGYTEAF
TRBV6-5,ASSLHRGVQPQH
TRBV9,ASSVRTGSNYGYT
TRBV12-3/TRBV12-4,ASSLGHHGYT
TRBV19,ASSINGQGSNQPQH
TRBV27,ASSALGGSYEQY
TRBV30,AWNPLNTEAF
TRBV5-1,ASRWTVNSNQPQH
TRBV28,ASTPHGVQRGGEQF
TRBV5-1,ASTGSGETQY
TRBV28,ASSFLGTDTQY
TRBV20-1,SARDLTEPQETQY
TRBV29-1,SVELKGFYEQY